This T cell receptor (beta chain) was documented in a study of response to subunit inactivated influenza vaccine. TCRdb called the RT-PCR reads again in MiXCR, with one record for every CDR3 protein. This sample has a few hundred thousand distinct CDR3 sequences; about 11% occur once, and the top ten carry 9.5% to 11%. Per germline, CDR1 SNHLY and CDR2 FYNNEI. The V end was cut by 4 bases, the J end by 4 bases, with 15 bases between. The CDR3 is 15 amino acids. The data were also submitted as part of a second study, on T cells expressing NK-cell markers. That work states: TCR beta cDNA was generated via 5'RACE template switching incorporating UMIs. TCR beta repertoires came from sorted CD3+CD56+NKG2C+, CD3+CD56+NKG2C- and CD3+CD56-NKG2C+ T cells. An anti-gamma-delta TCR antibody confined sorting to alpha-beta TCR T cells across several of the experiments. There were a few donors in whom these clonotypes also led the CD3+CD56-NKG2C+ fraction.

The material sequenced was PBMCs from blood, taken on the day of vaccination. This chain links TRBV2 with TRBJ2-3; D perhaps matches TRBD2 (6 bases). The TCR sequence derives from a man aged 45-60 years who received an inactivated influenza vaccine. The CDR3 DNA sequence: TGTGCCAGCAGTGTTACGGGAGTTAGTGCAGATACGCAGTATTTT. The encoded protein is CASSVTGVSADTQYF.